A selection of T cell receptor beta chains follows, all from one sample in a study of T cells after posttransplantation cyclophosphamide. Assay: immunoSEQ multiplex PCR; the TCRdb copy retains only in-frame clones and omits some. This table has about 11,000 clones, roughly 80% appearing once. The source was PBMCs, collected after allogeneic stem cell transplant with posttransplant cyclophosphamide. These receptor sequences come from a female patient aged 45-60 years who received an allogeneic stem cell transplant from a related donor, was CMV-positive, and had no GVHD. Some of these T cells may belong to the graft donor. Each CDR3 is given with its conserved first and last residue. The D gene is left open where the match is weak. Only part of the rows carry a size: once, few, many, or a class if the clone is expanded.

>TRBV11-3|TRBJ1-6|few|.
TGTGCCAGCAGCTTAGATGGCCAGGCTAATTCACCCCTCCACTTT
CASSLDGQANSPLHF
>TRBV10-3|TRBJ2-1|few|TRBD2
TGTGCCATCAGTGATCGGGGGGCCTACAATGAGCAGTTCTTC
CAISDRGAYNEQFF
>TRBV7-6|TRBJ1-2|few|TRBD1
TGTGCCAGCAGCTCAAGTAACGACAGGGCGAGTGGCTACACCTTC
CASSSSNDRASGYTF
>TRBV9|TRBJ1-4|.|.
TGTGCCAGCAGCGTACGGGCAACTAATGAAAAACTGTTTTTT
CASSVRATNEKLFF
>TRBV5-1|TRBJ2-1|few|.
TGCGCCAGCAGCTTGGTGCAGGGGAGGGATGAGCAGTTCTTC
CASSLVQGRDEQFF
>TRBV30|TRBJ1-1|.|.
TGTGCCTGGCGCACTAGACAACCGGGGGGGACTGAAGCTTTCTTT
CAWRTRQPGGTEAFF
>TRBV19|TRBJ1-6|.|.
TGTGCCAGTAGTATCCTATCGGTGGCGGATTCACCCCTCCACTTT
CASSILSVADSPLHF
>TRBV18|TRBJ1-2|.|TRBD1
TGTGCCAGCTCACCACAGAAGACAGGGGAAGGCTACACCTTC
CASSPQKTGEGYTF
>TRBV7-2|TRBJ2-1|.|TRBD2
TGTGCCAGCAGCTTACAATCAGGGGGATGGACTAGCGGGGGATCTGAGCAGTTCTTC
CASSLQSGGWTSGGSEQFF
>TRBV7-9|TRBJ1-1|.|TRBD1
TGTGCCAGCAGCACAACAGGGGATTTATACTCTTTCTTT
CASSTTGDLYSFF
>TRBV5-8|TRBJ2-7|.|TRBD1
TGTGCCAGCAGCTTGGGACAGGGGGCTTTCTCCTACGAGCAGTACTTC
CASSLGQGAFSYEQYF
>TRBV2|TRBJ2-5|.|.
TGTGCCAGCAGTGAGAACAGGGCAAGCGGTCAAGAGACCCAGTACTTC
CASSENRASGQETQYF
>TRBV6-5|TRBJ1-4|.|.
TGTGCCAGCAGTACCCAGCGGGCGGCCGGGCTGTTTTTT
CASSTQRAAGLFF
>TRBV30|TRBJ1-1|once|.
TGTGCCTGGCGGGACTTTGGCACTGAAGCTTTCTTT
CAWRDFGTEAFF
>TRBV7-9|TRBJ1-3|.|.
TGTGCCAGCAGCTTAGCTGAGGATATAATATATTTT
CASSLAEDIIYF
>TRBV9|TRBJ2-3|.|.
TGTGCCAGCAGCGCATCCCAGACCGCAGGTACGCAGTATTTT
CASSASQTAGTQYF
>TRBV27|TRBJ2-2|.|.
TGTGCCAGCAGTTTATCGATAAGGGGCGTCGGGGAGCTGTTTTTT
CASSLSIRGVGELFF
>TRBV2|TRBJ1-4|few|TRBD1
TGTGCCAGCAGGGCCGACAGGGGGGGGCTTAATGAAAAACTGTTTTTT
CASRADRGGLNEKLFF
>TRBV29-1|TRBJ2-3|.|.
TGCAGCGCCTGGCCGGGGTTAGGCACAGATACGCAGTATTTT
CSAWPGLGTDTQYF
>TRBV2|TRBJ2-3|.|TRBD2
TGTGCCAGCAGTCACGGACTAGCGGATAGCACAGATACGCAGTATTTT
CASSHGLADSTDTQYF
>TRBV6-4|TRBJ1-1|once|.
TGTGGGAACGGCCTTACGGACAGCGGCAGAGCAAACACTGAAGCTTTCTTT
CGNGLTDSGRANTEAFF
>TRBV30|TRBJ1-1|.|.
TGTGCCTGGAGTGACTACACTGAAGCTTTCTTT
CAWSDYTEAFF
>TRBV6-4|TRBJ2-7|.|TRBD1
TGTGCCAGGCGGGACAGGGCCGGTGAGCAGTACTTC
CARRDRAGEQYF
>TRBV11-3|TRBJ2-1|.|TRBD2
TGTGCCAGCAGCTTAGGGCGGGGGGCTCACAATGAGCAGTTCTTC
CASSLGRGAHNEQFF
>TRBV5-1|TRBJ2-5|.|TRBD2
TGCGCCAGCAGCCGGCAGGCGCGGGGGGGCGGAGAGACCCAGTACTTC
CASSRQARGGGETQYF
>TRBV6-5|TRBJ1-1|.|.
TGTGCCAGCAGCAAATCAGGTTTGGGCACTGAAGCTTTCTTT
CASSKSGLGTEAFF